The clone carrying this T cell receptor beta chain was counted between two and nine times. Profiled with immunoSEQ multiplex PCR; TCRdb holds only in-frame clones, not every one. The table shows fewer than 250,000 clones, with 85% occurring only once. This sample was included in a study of blood T cell repertoires in COVID-19. Study-wide context: Sources were T cells, B-cell-depleted T cells, or PBMCs; the material itself was cDNA or gDNA.

The CDR3 loop spans 16 amino acids. Germline CDR1 MGHRA, CDR2 YSYEKL. Between the trimmed V and J ends, which lost 0 bases and 4 bases, there was a span of 10 bases. The sequence came from an older woman with active or convalescent COVID-19. The sequenced sample was peripheral blood. The chain employs TRBV4-1 and TRBJ1-6; D unclear. The CDR3 DNA sequence: TGCGCCAGCAGCCAAGACCTGGGAGGTTATAATTCACCCCTCCACTTT. It translates to CASSQDLGGYNSPLHF.